This T cell receptor beta chain was captured in a study of shared clonotypes between healthy human individuals. CDR1 and CDR2 (germline): MNHEY, SMNVEV (reference sequence). The CDR3 totals 13 residues. V gave up 8 bases and J gave up 4 bases, with 14 bases separating them. Naive CD8 cells lacked CD45RO and underwent positive selection for CCR7, leaving out terminally differentiated effector memory CD45RA+ cells. Sequencing was performed with immunoSEQ multiplex PCR; in TCRdb, only in-frame clones are kept and a portion is missing. The sample records millions of clones, approximately 95% being singletons.

Material: naive CD8+ T cells sorted from blood. This chain links TRBV27 with TRBJ1-2; D is uncertain. This TCR came from a man between 18 and 29 years old in good health. The CDR3 region is CASGKDPFYGYTF. CDR3 nucleotide sequence: TGTGCCAGCGGGAAGGATCCATTCTATGGCTACACCTTC.